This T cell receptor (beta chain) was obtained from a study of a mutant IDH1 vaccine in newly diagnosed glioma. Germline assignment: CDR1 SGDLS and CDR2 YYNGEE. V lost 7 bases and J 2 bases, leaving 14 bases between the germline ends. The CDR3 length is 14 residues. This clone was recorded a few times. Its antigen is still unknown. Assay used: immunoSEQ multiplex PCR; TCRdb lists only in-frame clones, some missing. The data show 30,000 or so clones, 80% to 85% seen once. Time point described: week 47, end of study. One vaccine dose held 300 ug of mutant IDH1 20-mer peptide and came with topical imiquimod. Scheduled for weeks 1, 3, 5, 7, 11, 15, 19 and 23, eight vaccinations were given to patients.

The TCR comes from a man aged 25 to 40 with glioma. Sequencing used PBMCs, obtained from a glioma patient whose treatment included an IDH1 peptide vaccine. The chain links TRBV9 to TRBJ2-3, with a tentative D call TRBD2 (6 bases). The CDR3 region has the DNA TGTGCCAGCGCCCGGGACTGGAACACAGATACGCAGTATTTT. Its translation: CASARDWNTDTQYF.